Below, 19 T cell receptor beta chains from the same sample are listed, as sequenced in a study of blood T cell repertoires in COVID-19 (dated by TCRdb to the early 2020s). Libraries were made using the immunoSEQ multiplex PCR assay. TCRdb mirrors the immuneACCESS table, restricted to in-frame sequences. Some clones are absent from its copies; in checked studies, under half trace to an unresolved V gene, and the reason for the others is unknown. The sample yields about 80,000 clones; around 79% were counted once. Clones ranked in the top ten supply roughly 12% of the sample. Sequenced sample: peripheral blood. These receptors were obtained from a man older than 75 with acute or convalescent COVID-19.

The rearrangement uses TRBV4-2 and TRBJ1-5; 12 nucleotides line up with TRBD1. CDR1 and CDR2 (germline): LGHNA, YNFKEQ. J lost 3 bases, V lost 4 bases, and 10 bases had no gene match. This CDR3 region has 18 residues. CDR3 sequence (DNA): TGTGCCAGCAGCCCTTATTTAGGGACAGGGGGCAACAATCAGCCCCAGCATTTT. Encoded protein: CASSPYLGTGGNNQPQHF.

This CDR3 reads CASSLDRGVREQYF. For the CDR3, the DNA is TGTGCCAGCAGCTTAGACAGGGGAGTCCGCGAGCAGTACTTC. The chain has TRBV11-2 and TRBJ2-7; D possibly corresponds to TRBD1 (6 bases). The CDR3 is made up of 14 amino acids. V was pared by 0 bases and J by 6 bases, with 12 bases between. Germline CDR1 reads SGHAT; CDR2 reads FQNNGV.

The J gene is TRBJ1-2, the V gene TRBV2; 9 nucleotides line up with TRBD1. The CDR3 loop spans 14 amino acids. Germline values: CDR1 SNHLY, CDR2 FYNNEI. V gave up 5 bases and J gave up 8 bases; unmatched junction bases: 9. CDR3 sequence: CASSPVQGARGYTF. CDR3 sequence (DNA): TGTGCCAGCAGTCCCGTACAGGGGGCGCGCGGCTACACCTTC.

This chain connects TRBV25-1 to TRBJ1-1, with unresolved D. CDR1 is MGHDK and CDR2 is SYGVNS in the germline V gene. The CDR3 covers 14 residues. Deletions cut 4 bases from V and 2 bases from J, with 11 bases between. CDR3 region: CASSVDRFNTEAFF. In DNA form, the CDR3 reads TGTGCCAGCAGTGTAGATCGGTTTAACACTGAAGCTTTCTTT.

This chain joins TRBV7-3 and TRBJ2-3; 8 nucleotides match TRBD2. Germline V lookup: CDR1 SGHTA, CDR2 FQGTGA. This CDR3 has 15 amino acids. J was trimmed by 3 bases and V by 6 bases; bases with no gene match: 8. CDR3 DNA sequence: TGTGCCAGCAGTACGGGGGGGAGTCTGACAGATACGCAGTATTTT. It encodes CASSTGGSLTDTQYF.

The chain has TRBV6-6 and TRBJ1-1; a weak D match, TRBD1 (5 bases). This CDR3 has 11 residues. CDR1 and CDR2 from the germline V gene are MNHNY and SVGAGI (reference sequence). Between the trimmed V and J ends, which lost 7 bases and 4 bases, there was a span of 7 bases. CDR3 sequence reads: CASTGGTEAFF. The CDR3 DNA is TGTGCCAGCACCGGGGGCACTGAAGCTTTCTTT.

The chain employs TRBV7-6 and TRBJ2-7; tentative D call: TRBD2 (7 bases). The V and J ends lost 5 bases and 2 bases respectively, with 19 bases between them. This CDR3 is built from 16 residues. Germline CDR1 SGHVS, CDR2 FNYEAQ. The CDR3 sequence: CASSRGGTGGTYEQYF. As DNA, the CDR3 is TGTGCCAGCAGCCGAGGGGGGACGGGGGGCACCTACGAGCAGTACTTC.

The sample holds a few counts of this clone. This chain links TRBV7-9 with TRBJ1-6, with D perhaps TRBD1 (6 bases). There are 14 residues in the CDR3. The germline V gene has CDR1 SEHNR and CDR2 FQNEAQ (reference sequence). The V gene lost 4 bases and the J gene lost 9 bases, with 13 bases spanning the gap. The CDR3 nucleotides are TGTGCCAGCAGCTCTACAGGGCTCGGTTCACCCCTCCACTTT. It yields the protein CASSSTGLGSPLHF.

This clone was seen only once. This chain uses TRBV2 with TRBJ2-2; weak D call: TRBD2 (6 bases). CDR3 length: 14 residues. Germline values: CDR1 SNHLY, CDR2 FYNNEI. The V end was cut by 6 bases, the J end by 4 bases, with 12 bases between. This CDR3 is CASSWEEVTGELFF. CDR3 nucleotide sequence: TGTGCCAGCAGCTGGGAGGAGGTCACCGGGGAGCTGTTTTTT.

The chain recombines TRBV19 with TRBJ1-2; 7 positions match TRBD1. The germline gives CDR1 LNHDA, CDR2 SQIVND (reference sequence). V was pared by 7 bases and J by 1 base, with 6 bases of the junction left unmatched. The CDR3 extends over 14 amino acids. The CDR3 here is CASKSDRFNYGYTF. CDR3 DNA: TGTGCCAGTAAATCGGACAGGTTTAACTATGGCTACACCTTC.

The CDR3 loop is CASRLQGTYGYTF. CDR3 sequence (DNA): TGTGCCAGTAGGCTACAGGGGACCTATGGCTACACCTTC. V usage is TRBV19 and J usage is TRBJ1-2; 7 nucleotides match TRBD1. Losses at the gene ends were 6 bases for V and 4 bases for J; bases not matched to a gene: 5. CDR3 length: 13 amino acids. Looked up from germline, CDR1 is LNHDA and CDR2 is SQIVND (reference sequence).

In its sample, this clone was seen a few times. The gene calls are TRBV10-2 and TRBJ1-2; D is possibly TRBD1 (5 bases). The germline CDR1 and CDR2 sequences are WSHSY and SAAADI. This CDR3 spans 12 amino acids. Trimming took 7 bases from V and 2 from J, leaving 8 bases between them. The CDR3 loop is CASKDKNYGYTF. The CDR3 nucleotides are TGCGCCAGCAAGGACAAAAACTATGGCTACACCTTC.

This sequence joins TRBV24-1 and TRBJ2-1; a weak D match, TRBD2 (6 bases). Trimming stripped 7 bases from V and 6 bases from J, with 15 bases between. Germline lookup yields CDR1 KGHDR and CDR2 SFDVKD. The length of the CDR3 is 14 residues. CDR3 coding DNA: TGTGCCACCAGAAGTATCCGGGGGTTCAATGAGCAGTTCTTC. Translated: CATRSIRGFNEQFF.

J is TRBJ1-1 and V is TRBV29-1; 7 nucleotides line up with TRBD1. The J segment lost 0 bases and the V segment lost 6 bases, leaving 10 bases of the junction unmatched. CDR1 SQVTM and CDR2 ANQGSEA come from the germline V gene. The CDR3 runs to 15 residues. CDR3 protein: CSVALDRMMNTEAFF. The CDR3 DNA is TGCAGCGTAGCCTTGGACAGGATGATGAACACTGAAGCTTTCTTT.

The V and J genes are TRBV19 and TRBJ2-5, with 8 bases aligning to TRBD2. The CDR3 is 17 amino acids. Trimming removed 2 bases from V and 5 bases from J; junction bases left unmatched: 13. Germline V gene data show CDR1 as LNHDA and CDR2 as SQIVND (reference sequence). CDR3 loop: CASSIRTSGGLLETQYF. The CDR3 DNA reads as TGTGCCAGTAGTATAAGGACTTCGGGGGGGCTTCTCGAGACCCAGTACTTC.

The CDR3 sequence: CAWSLFPGSTEAFF. The DNA of the CDR3 is TGTGCCTGGAGTCTTTTCCCAGGGTCCACTGAAGCTTTCTTT. This sequence joins TRBV30 and TRBJ1-1; maybe TRBD1 (5 bases). Germline-derived CDR1 and CDR2 are GTSNPN and SVGIG (reference sequence). V was trimmed by 2 bases and J by 4 bases, leaving 14 bases between them. This CDR3 comprises 14 residues.

There are a few counts of this clone. The gene calls are TRBV2 and TRBJ1-2; D unclear. V dropped 6 bases and J dropped 4 bases, with 18 bases sitting between them. CDR3 size: 15 residues. Germline lookup yields CDR1 SNHLY and CDR2 FYNNEI. The CDR3 DNA reads as TGTGCCAGCAGCCCCCAGGCCTCGGTCCCCTATGGCTACACCTTC. It codes for CASSPQASVPYGYTF.

The chain combines TRBV18 with TRBJ1-1; the D is unclear. V dropped 0 bases and J dropped 7 bases, with 9 bases sitting between them. This CDR3 has 13 residues. Germline V CDR1 and CDR2: KGHSH, LQKENI. The CDR3 loop is CASSPPTSGEAFF. In nucleotides, the CDR3 is TGTGCCAGCTCACCACCGACCAGCGGTGAAGCTTTCTTT.

The V and J genes are TRBV6-6 and TRBJ1-3, with D perhaps TRBD1 (6 bases). The CDR3 runs 16 residues. V lost 5 bases, J lost 2 bases, and 16 bases lay in between. Germline values: CDR1 MNHNY, CDR2 SVGAGI (reference sequence). The CDR3 protein is CASSRTGLQAGNTIYF. CDR3 DNA: TGTGCCAGCAGTCGAACAGGGCTCCAAGCTGGAAACACCATATATTTT.